The source of this T cell receptor (beta chain) is a study of cytomegalovirus exposure and HLA in healthy donors. The primer mix had 60 Vbeta and 13 Jbeta primers. Sequencing used immunoSEQ multiplex PCR; TCRdb keeps in-frame clones, though not all of them. The table has roughly 93,000 clones, over 70% seen once. Germline assignment: CDR1 SEHNR and CDR2 FQNEAQ (reference sequence). The trim removed 5 bases at V and 2 bases at J, leaving 3 bases unmatched. CDR3 length: 14 residues. Notes on this clone: Its antigen remains unidentified.

Findings of the study overall: Researchers counted around 160 TCR beta chains as cytomegalovirus-associated. A link between a missense DCLRE1C variant and TCR beta V- and J-gene trimming emerged from a later analysis.

The sequenced sample consisted of PBMCs. This receptor was obtained from a man between 18 and 29 years old in good health and CMV-seropositive. This chain links TRBV7-9 with TRBJ2-5; 9 bases match TRBD1. The CDR3 here is CASSLGQGQETQYF. The CDR3 DNA reads TGTGCCAGCAGCCTCGGACAGGGGCAAGAGACCCAGTACTTC.